Listed here are 25 T cell receptor beta chains from one sample, sequenced in a study of cytomegalovirus exposure and HLA in healthy donors. PCR amplification relied on 60 Vbeta primers (plus 13 Jbeta primers). Assay used: immunoSEQ multiplex PCR; TCRdb lists only in-frame clones, some missing. The data contain about 190,000 clones, approximately 79% of them singletons. The sequenced material came from PBMCs. Receptors originate from a woman between 18 and 29 years old in good health and CMV-seronegative.

The gene calls are TRBV4-2 and TRBJ2-7, with 10 bases aligning to TRBD2. V shed 0 bases, J shed 7 bases, and the junction held 12 bases outside the gene matches. Germline V gene sequence: CDR1 LGHNA, CDR2 YNFKEQ. The CDR3 spans 17 residues. CDR3 sequence: CASSQDQSGGASGEQYF. In nucleotides, the CDR3 is TGTGCCAGCAGCCAAGATCAGAGCGGGGGGGCCTCTGGGGAGCAGTACTTC.

This clone was counted a few times. V gene TRBV2 combines with J gene TRBJ2-5; TRBD1 agrees at 7 bases. Germline V gives CDR1 SNHLY, CDR2 FYNNEI. This CDR3 is built from 16 residues. V was clipped by 6 bases and J by 0 bases; unmatched bases: 10. In DNA, the CDR3 is TGTGCCAGCAGGGGATTGGGACAGAAGTACCAAGAGACCCAGTACTTC. It encodes CASRGLGQKYQETQYF.

The rearrangement links TRBV6-4 to TRBJ1-1, with D possibly being TRBD1 (6 bases). The V end lost 11 bases, the J end lost 0 bases, and 16 bases lay between the germline ends. The CDR3 spans 14 residues. Per the germline V gene, CDR1 is MRHNA and CDR2 is SNTAGT. CDR3 coding DNA: TGTGCCTCCCAGGGGCCAGTCGTGAACACTGAAGCTTTCTTT. Encoded protein: CASQGPVVNTEAFF.

The sample holds a few counts of this clone. J is TRBJ2-1 and V is TRBV10-1, with 11 bases identical to TRBD2. CDR1 is WNHNN, CDR2 SYGVQD, per germline (reference sequence). V was pared by 3 bases and J by 6 bases, with 10 bases of the junction left unmatched. This CDR3 contains 17 residues. The CDR3 reads CASSESEGLAVTNEQFF. DNA for the CDR3: TGCGCCAGCAGTGAATCAGAGGGACTAGCGGTAACCAATGAGCAGTTCTTC.

The chain employs TRBV2 and TRBJ1-2, with D uncertain. The V gene lost 5 bases and the J gene lost 0 bases, with 10 bases spanning the gap. The CDR3 covers 14 residues. The V gene's germline CDR1 is SNHLY and CDR2 FYNNEI. CDR3 bases: TGTGCCAGCAGTCTTGGGAGATCTAACTATGGCTACACCTTC. Amino acid sequence: CASSLGRSNYGYTF.

V is TRBV6-5 and J is TRBJ2-7, with D maybe TRBD1 (6 bases). The CDR3 runs 15 residues. V was shortened by 6 bases and J by 3 bases, with 18 bases between the two germline ends. Germline V gene sequence: CDR1 MNHEY, CDR2 SVGAGI. The CDR3 DNA reads TGTGCCAGCAGCAAAGACAGGATTGAGGGCTACGAGCAGTACTTC. It encodes CASSKDRIEGYEQYF.

This clone has only one observation. The genes are TRBV7-2 and TRBJ2-7; weak D call: TRBD2 (5 bases). Germline lookup yields CDR1 SGHTA and CDR2 FQGNSA. The CDR3 contains 14 residues. Trimming left V 0 bases short and J 3 bases short, with 9 bases between. The CDR3 sequence is CASSLASGFYEQYF. CDR3 bases: TGTGCCAGCAGCTTAGCTTCGGGGTTCTACGAGCAGTACTTC.

The chain employs TRBV29-1 and TRBJ2-3; D may be TRBD2 (6 bases). Trimming took off 1 base at V and 2 bases at J, with 13 bases between the two ends. The CDR3 is 15 residues long. Per the germline V gene, CDR1 is SQVTM and CDR2 is ANQGSEA. The CDR3 loop reads CSVEGRAGPTDTQYF. The DNA for the CDR3 is TGCAGCGTTGAAGGTCGGGCGGGACCCACAGATACGCAGTATTTT.

J is TRBJ2-2 and V is TRBV4-1; 11 bases are shared with TRBD1. The CDR3 covers 21 residues. Germline CDR1 is MGHRA and CDR2 is YSYEKL. V shed 1 base and J 4 bases; nucleotides not matched to a gene: 17. The CDR3 region is CASSQGRWTGGKLNVTGELFF. The CDR3 DNA reads as TGCGCCAGCAGCCAAGGTCGTTGGACAGGGGGCAAGTTGAACGTCACCGGGGAGCTGTTTTTT.

The CDR3 spells CASSPNRGNTEAFF. In nucleotides, the CDR3 is TGTGCCAGCAGCCCTAACAGGGGGAACACTGAAGCTTTCTTT. The chain links TRBV6-6 to TRBJ1-1, with 7 bases matching TRBD1. The trim removed 6 bases at V and 1 base at J, leaving 5 bases unmatched. This CDR3 contains 14 residues. The germline gives CDR1 MNHNY, CDR2 SVGAGI (reference sequence).

CDR3 in DNA: TGTGCCAGCAGCTTAGACTGGAGCGGGGGTGGCTACACCTTC. The encoded protein is CASSLDWSGGGYTF. The chain has TRBV7-9 and TRBJ1-2; TRBD1 is a possible D gene (5 bases). V dropped 1 base and J dropped 7 bases, with 13 bases sitting between them. There are 14 residues in the CDR3. Germline CDR1 and CDR2: SEHNR and FQNEAQ (reference sequence).

This chain connects TRBV7-9 to TRBJ2-7; a possible D gene is TRBD1 (6 bases). Germline V gives CDR1 SEHNR, CDR2 FQNEAQ (reference sequence). Trimming left V 1 base short and J 4 bases short, with 14 bases between. This CDR3 is 15 amino acids long. CDR3 in DNA: TGTGCCAGCAGCTTAGAGGTACAGGGTCTTTACGAGCAGTACTTC. It translates to CASSLEVQGLYEQYF.

This clone has more than one count but fewer than ten. The chain links TRBV11-2 to TRBJ2-3; maybe TRBD2 (6 bases). CDR1 and CDR2 from the germline V gene are SGHAT and FQNNGV. V was shortened by 4 bases and J by 5 bases, with 13 bases between the two germline ends. This CDR3 has 14 residues. This chain's CDR3 is CASSSGVGGDTQYF. The CDR3 nucleotides are TGTGCCAGCAGCTCTGGGGTGGGGGGAGATACGCAGTATTTT.

This chain links TRBV28 with TRBJ1-2; 10 bases match TRBD1. Per the germline V gene, CDR1 is MDHEN and CDR2 is SYDVKM. J lost 8 bases, V lost 11 bases, and 11 bases had no gene match. The CDR3 has 13 residues. The CDR3 spells CAGNRQGAGGYTF. The CDR3 region has the DNA TGTGCCGGGAACAGACAGGGGGCTGGAGGCTACACCTTC.

This chain uses TRBV28 with TRBJ1-5; a weak D match, TRBD1 (5 bases). Germline CDR1 MDHEN, CDR2 SYDVKM. The CDR3 loop spans 15 amino acids. The germline V and J ends were trimmed by 4 bases and 3 bases, with 13 bases remaining between them. The CDR3 spells CASSSGRVFNQPQHF. The CDR3 region has the DNA TGTGCCAGCAGTTCGGGCAGGGTGTTCAATCAGCCCCAGCATTTT.

The CDR3 loop reads CASGFSGINEKLFF. The CDR3 bases are TGTGCTAGTGGTTTTTCCGGGATAAATGAAAAACTGTTTTTT. The chain couples TRBV12-5 to TRBJ1-4; unclear D gene. The ends were cut back, 3 bases at V and 5 bases at J, with 10 bases in the middle. CDR1 is LGHNT and CDR2 is FRNRAP in the germline V gene. This CDR3 comprises 14 residues.

The chain joins TRBV7-8 to TRBJ1-2; tentatively, D is TRBD1 (6 bases). Germline lookup yields CDR1 SGHVS and CDR2 FQNEAQ. CDR3 length equals 17 residues. The V end was cut by 4 bases, the J end by 4 bases, with 22 bases between. The CDR3 loop reads CASSYRVTGQTSYGYTF. For the CDR3, the DNA is TGTGCCAGCAGCTATCGGGTGACAGGACAAACATCCTATGGCTACACCTTC.

The genes are TRBV7-9 and TRBJ2-5; 7 nucleotides line up with TRBD2. V lost 4 bases to trimming and J lost 3 bases; unmatched junction nucleotides: 2. The CDR3 loop spans 13 amino acids. Germline V lookup: CDR1 SEHNR, CDR2 FQNEAQ (reference sequence). The DNA for the CDR3 is TGTGCCAGCAGCTCTGGACTAGAAGAGACCCAGTACTTC. Protein sequence: CASSSGLEETQYF.

This clone was observed once. The CDR3 DNA is TGTGCCAGCAGTTTAAAGGTCCGCGGGAGGGGTTACGAGCAGTACTTC. It encodes CASSLKVRGRGYEQYF. The chain combines TRBV28 with TRBJ2-7, with 9 bases fitting TRBD2. V shed 2 bases and J 4 bases; nucleotides not matched to a gene: 9. This CDR3 is built from 16 residues. CDR1 and CDR2 (germline): MDHEN, SYDVKM.

The chain has TRBV11-2 and TRBJ2-7; tentative D call: TRBD1 (6 bases). This CDR3 has 15 residues. Germline V lookup: CDR1 SGHAT, CDR2 FQNNGV. V lost 3 bases and J lost 2, with 14 bases in between. The CDR3 here is CASSFMGDTAYEQYF. For the CDR3, the DNA is TGTGCCAGCAGCTTCATGGGGGACACCGCCTACGAGCAGTACTTC.

The chain uses TRBV7-9 and TRBJ1-4; TRBD1 matches at 8 bases. Germline-derived CDR1 and CDR2 are SEHNR and FQNEAQ (reference sequence). The ends lost 4 bases at V and 8 bases at J; junction bases unmatched: 6. CDR3 size: 14 residues. The CDR3, as DNA: TGTGCCAGCAGCTCTGACAGGGGAAACGAAAAACTGTTTTTT. This codes for CASSSDRGNEKLFF. Full variable domain (outside the CDR3, taken from reference TRBV7-9 and TRBJ1-4): DTGVSQNPRHKITKRGQNVTFRCDPISEHNRLYWYRQTLGQGPEFLTYFQNEAQLEKSRLLSDRFSAERPKGSFSTLEIQRTEQGDSAMYLCASSSDRGNEKLFFGSGTQLSVL.

The rearrangement joins TRBV5-1 to TRBJ2-7, with D hard to call. The CDR3 contains 14 residues. In germline, CDR1 is SGHRS, CDR2 YFSETQ. The V end was cut by 3 bases, the J end by 1 base, with 11 bases between. Here the CDR3 reads CASSWRGGSYEQYF. CDR3 bases: TGCGCCAGCAGCTGGCGCGGCGGATCCTACGAGCAGTACTTC.

This clone came up once. This chain connects TRBV7-9 to TRBJ1-1, with 9 bases fitting TRBD1. This CDR3 contains 15 residues. CDR1 is SEHNR, CDR2 FQNEAQ, per germline (reference sequence). V was clipped by 4 bases and J by 12 bases; unmatched bases: 15. The CDR3 here is CASSSGGTGQGVTFF. CDR3 in DNA: TGTGCCAGCAGCTCGGGGGGAACGGGACAGGGTGTTACTTTCTTT.

This chain links TRBV30 with TRBJ2-1, with 7 bases identical to TRBD2. The CDR3 totals 19 residues. Germline values: CDR1 GTSNPN, CDR2 SVGIG (reference sequence). V was clipped by 0 bases and J by 0 bases; unmatched bases: 14. The CDR3 loop reads CAWSVLVSGPLPSYNEQFF. The CDR3 nucleotides are TGTGCCTGGAGTGTACTAGTTAGCGGGCCGCTCCCCTCCTACAATGAGCAGTTCTTC.

The CDR3 DNA follows: TGTGCCAGTAGTACAGGGACTAGGGGGTACGAGCAGTACTTC. Amino acids: CASSTGTRGYEQYF. This chain connects TRBV19 to TRBJ2-7, with 8 bases aligning to TRBD2. Germline V gene lookup returns CDR1 LNHDA and CDR2 SQIVND (reference sequence). This CDR3 has 14 residues. The V segment lost 4 bases and the J segment 4 bases; nucleotides outside the gene matches: 6.